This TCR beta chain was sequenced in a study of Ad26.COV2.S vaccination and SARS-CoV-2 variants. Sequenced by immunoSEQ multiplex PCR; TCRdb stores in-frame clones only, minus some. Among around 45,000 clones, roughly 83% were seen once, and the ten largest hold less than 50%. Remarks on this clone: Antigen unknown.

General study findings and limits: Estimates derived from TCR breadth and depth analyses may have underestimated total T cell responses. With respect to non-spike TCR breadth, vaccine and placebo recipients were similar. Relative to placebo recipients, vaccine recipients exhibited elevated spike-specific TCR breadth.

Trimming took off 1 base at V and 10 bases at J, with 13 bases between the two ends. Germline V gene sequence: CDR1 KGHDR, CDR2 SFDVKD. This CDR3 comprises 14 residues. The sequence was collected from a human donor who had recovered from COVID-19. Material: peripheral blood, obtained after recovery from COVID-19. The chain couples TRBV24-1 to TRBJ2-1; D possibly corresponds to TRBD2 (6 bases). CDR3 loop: CATSDFGGSREQFF. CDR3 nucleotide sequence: TGTGCCACCAGTGATTTTGGAGGGAGTCGGGAGCAGTTCTTC.